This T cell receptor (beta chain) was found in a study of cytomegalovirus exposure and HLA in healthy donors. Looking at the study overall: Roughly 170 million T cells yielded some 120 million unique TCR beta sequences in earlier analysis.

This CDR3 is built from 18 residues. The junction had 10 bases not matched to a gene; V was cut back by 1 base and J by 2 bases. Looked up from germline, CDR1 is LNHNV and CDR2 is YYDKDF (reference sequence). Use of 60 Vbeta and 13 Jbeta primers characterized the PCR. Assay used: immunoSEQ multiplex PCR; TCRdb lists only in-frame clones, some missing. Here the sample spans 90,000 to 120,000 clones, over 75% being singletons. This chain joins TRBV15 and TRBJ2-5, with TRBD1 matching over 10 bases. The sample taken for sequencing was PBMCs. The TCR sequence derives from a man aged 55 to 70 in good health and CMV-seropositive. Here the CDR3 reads CATSRGRRGTGVQETQYF. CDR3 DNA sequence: TGTGCCACCAGCAGAGGGAGGAGGGGGACAGGGGTTCAAGAGACCCAGTACTTC.